These T cell receptor beta chains were read from a single sample in a study of blood T cell repertoires in COVID-19. Some clones are missing from TCRdb's copy, which holds only in-frame ones; the method was immunoSEQ multiplex PCR. Seen here are under 150,000 clones, more than 65% observed once, and the top ten hold 10% to 15%. Source material: peripheral blood. These receptor sequences come from a man aged 80 or over with acute or convalescent COVID-19. Each CDR3 is given with its conserved first and last residue. D genes are given only for firm matches. Expanded clones are given a class, and other clones once, few, many or no size at all.

>TRBV7-9|TRBJ2-5|.|.
TGTGCCAGCAGCTTAATTCTCACAGCTCAAGAGACCCAGTACTTC
CASSLILTAQETQYF
>TRBV10-3|TRBJ2-3|.|TRBD2
TGTGCCATCAAAAGGACTAGCGGGGTCACAGATACGCAGTATTTT
CAIKRTSGVTDTQYF
>TRBV7-3|TRBJ2-3|.|TRBD2
TGTGCCAGCAGCCTCACTAGCGGGAGCACAGATACGCAGTATTTT
CASSLTSGSTDTQYF
>TRBV5-1|TRBJ2-7|.|.
TGCGCCAGCAGCTTCCCAGGGCGATACTACGAGCAGTACTTC
CASSFPGRYYEQYF
>TRBV7-9|TRBJ2-7|.|.
TGTGCCAGCAGCTTCATGGCCGGCAGGGCTGCCGAGCAGTACTTC
CASSFMAGRAAEQYF
>TRBV11-2|TRBJ2-3|.|TRBD2
TGTGCCAGCAGCTTAGGGTCGTGGCGGGGGGGCCGCACAGATACGCAGTATTTT
CASSLGSWRGGRTDTQYF
>TRBV5-6|TRBJ2-2|.|.
TGTGCCAGCAGCCCCTTGGGGGGATGGGACACCGGGGAGCTGTTTTTT
CASSPLGGWDTGELFF
>TRBV15|TRBJ2-1|.|.
TGTGCCACCAGCAGAGATCGGGGGTATGAGCAGTTCTTC
CATSRDRGYEQFF
>TRBV2|TRBJ1-6|.|.
TGTGCCAGCAGTGAGGCCCCTAATTCACCCCTCCACTTT
CASSEAPNSPLHF
>TRBV7-9|TRBJ2-5|.|.
TGTGCCAGCAGCCAAATCCCATCTCAGGAGACCCAGTACTTC
CASSQIPSQETQYF
>TRBV7-7|TRBJ2-5|.|TRBD2
TGTGCTAGCAGCTTAGGAGCGGGGGCAAGGGAGACCCAGTACTTC
CASSLGAGARETQYF
>TRBV27|TRBJ1-4|.|.
TGTGCCAGCAGTCCCAGTATTCAAACTAATGAAAAACTGTTTTTT
CASSPSIQTNEKLFF
>TRBV5-1|TRBJ2-3|.|.
TGCGCCAGCAGTTGGGACAAAACCAGCACAGATACGCAGTATTTT
CASSWDKTSTDTQYF
>TRBV7-2|TRBJ2-5|once|.
TGTGCCAGCAGCTTAGCGGGGGCACCACAAGAGACCCAGTACTTC
CASSLAGAPQETQYF
>TRBV7-9|TRBJ2-1|many|.
TGTGCCAGCAGCCCACTATTAGGGATTGTGGGGGCAACCGATGAGCAGTTCTTC
CASSPLLGIVGATDEQFF
>TRBV6-5|TRBJ1-1|.|.
TGTGCCAAAAGGACAGTCCAGGGAGACACTGAAGCTTTCTTT
CAKRTVQGDTEAFF
>TRBV9|TRBJ1-2|.|.
TGTGCCAGCAGCTTTACAGGGAGCTCAGACTATGGCTACACCTTC
CASSFTGSSDYGYTF
>TRBV10-3|TRBJ2-1|few|.
TGTGCCACCTATAACAATGAGCAGTTCTTC
CATYNNEQFF
>TRBV6-5|TRBJ1-1|.|TRBD1
TGTGCCAGCAGCTACGACAGGGCAGCGGAAGCTTTCTTT
CASSYDRAAEAFF
>TRBV7-9|TRBJ1-1|.|TRBD1
TGTGCCAGCAGCTTAGCAGCTCCAGGGGGCTCCACTGAAGCTTTCTTT
CASSLAAPGGSTEAFF
>TRBV18|TRBJ2-3|.|.
TGTGCCAGCTCACCCAGGGGAGGCACAGATACGCAGTATTTT
CASSPRGGTDTQYF
>TRBV29-1|TRBJ1-1|.|.
TGCAGCGTTGAATCAGGCCAGAACACTGAAGCTTTCTTT
CSVESGQNTEAFF
>TRBV25-1|TRBJ2-7|.|.
TGTGCCAGCAGTGAAGGAGCCAAAACCCGAAACGAGCAGTACTTC
CASSEGAKTRNEQYF
>TRBV4-1|TRBJ1-1|few|.
TGCGCCAGCAGCCCAAACGGAGGGATGAACACTGAAGCTTTCTTT
CASSPNGGMNTEAFF
>TRBV21-1|TRBJ1-5|.|.
TGTGCCAGCAGCAAAGGTCCCCCGAAGCAGACGGGGGGAAATCAGCCCCAGCATTTT
CASSKGPPKQTGGNQPQHF
>TRBV4-1|TRBJ1-6|.|.
TGCGCCAGCAGCCAAAGTAGCTCCTATAATTCACCCCTCCACTTT
CASSQSSSYNSPLHF
>TRBV6-6|TRBJ2-7|.|.
TGTGCCAGCAGTTACGCGACCTACGAGCAGTACTTC
CASSYATYEQYF
>TRBV28|TRBJ1-6|.|.
TGTGCCAGCAGCGGAGCAGGGAATTATAATTCACCCCTCCACTTT
CASSGAGNYNSPLHF
>TRBV11-2|TRBJ2-1|.|TRBD2
TGTGCCAGCAGTAACCTAGCGGGGAGGGGTAGTGAGCAGTTCTTC
CASSNLAGRGSEQFF
>TRBV5-1|TRBJ2-7|.|TRBD2
TGCGCCAGCAGCAAAGTAGCGGGGGGTACCTACGAGCAGTACTTC
CASSKVAGGTYEQYF
>TRBV18|TRBJ2-1|.|.
TGTGCCAGCTCACCAGTCAGGGGCTCCTACAATGAGCAGTTCTTC
CASSPVRGSYNEQFF
>TRBV14|TRBJ2-7|.|.
TGTGCCAGCAGCGAAGAGGTCTCGGGGTACCCTCAGTACTTC
CASSEEVSGYPQYF
>TRBV18|TRBJ2-2|.|TRBD2
TGTGCCAGCTCAAAGACTAGCGGGGGCAGCAACACCGGGGAGCTGTTTTTT
CASSKTSGGSNTGELFF
>TRBV18|TRBJ1-3|.|TRBD1
TGTGCCAGCTCACCTGAACAGGGGGCGAACGGAAACACCATATATTTT
CASSPEQGANGNTIYF
>TRBV7-2|TRBJ2-7|.|TRBD1
TGTGCCAGCAGGCAGGGACAGGGTCTGTGGGAGCAGTACTTC
CASRQGQGLWEQYF
>TRBV5-1|TRBJ2-7|.|TRBD1
TGCGCCAGCAGCTTGGGAGAAGGCGTGGGACAGGGGAATAGGAAGCAGTACTTC
CASSLGEGVGQGNRKQYF
>TRBV4-1|TRBJ2-7|.|.
TGCGCCAGCAGCCAAGGGGGGCAGGAGCAGTACTTC
CASSQGGQEQYF
>TRBV4-3|TRBJ2-5|.|TRBD1
TGCGCCAGCAGCCAACTACAGGGGAGCGGTGAGACCCAGTACTTC
CASSQLQGSGETQYF
>TRBV5-8|TRBJ2-1|.|.
TGTGCCAGCAGCTCCCGGGAGCAGTTCTTC
CASSSREQFF
>TRBV5-6|TRBJ2-5|.|.
TGTGCCAGCAGCCTCCTAGATTCTAGGTACCAAGAGACCCAGTACTTC
CASSLLDSRYQETQYF
>TRBV6-6|TRBJ1-5|once|TRBD1
TGTGCCAGCAGTCCCGACAGGGGGTATCAGCCCCAGCATTTT
CASSPDRGYQPQHF
>TRBV28|TRBJ1-6|.|TRBD1
TGTGCCAGCAGTACACAGGGGTCAGAGAATTCACCCCTCCACTTT
CASSTQGSENSPLHF
>TRBV6-5|TRBJ1-1|.|.
TGTGCCAGCAGTTACTCGAGTCAGGGGACTGAAGCTTTCTTT
CASSYSSQGTEAFF
>TRBV18|TRBJ2-5|.|.
TGTGCCAGCTCCCCTCCAATGGGCAGCCAAGAGACCCAGTACTTC
CASSPPMGSQETQYF
>TRBV28|TRBJ1-1|.|TRBD1
TGTGCCAGCAGTTCTTTAACCCGCGACAGGACAGGGGGGAACACTGAAGCTTTCTTT
CASSSLTRDRTGGNTEAFF
>TRBV7-2|TRBJ2-1|.|TRBD1
TGTGCCAGCAGCCCCAGACCACAGACAGGGAATGAGCAGTTCTTC
CASSPRPQTGNEQFF
>TRBV5-1|TRBJ2-1|.|.
TGCGCCAGCAGCTTGGAGCGACAGATCTACAATGAGCAGTTCTTC
CASSLERQIYNEQFF
>TRBV5-6|TRBJ2-3|.|.
TGTGCCAGCACCCTTATACCGGGACATAGCACAGATACGCAGTATTTT
CASTLIPGHSTDTQYF
>TRBV24-1|TRBJ1-5|few|TRBD1
TGTGCCACCAGTGATACCGGGACAGGGGCTTATCAGCCCCAGCATTTT
CATSDTGTGAYQPQHF